This T cell receptor beta chain originates from a study of naive and memory T cell subsets (dated by TCRdb to between 2016 and 2019). Describing the broader study: Sorted naive and memory T cell subsets from peripheral blood were analyzed in the study using a UMI-based, open-source pipeline for TCR alpha and beta sequencing. The results of the functional CMV T cell responses matched the IgG serology results in every case. RNA was DNase-treated and reverse transcribed with TCR constant-region primers, mostly using SuperScript III.

The receptor library was made with UMI-ligation and nested PCR. An equimolar mix of two oligonucleotides covering both TRBC1 and TRBC2 was used as the beta constant-region primer. Four rounds of PCR were used to amplify ligated cDNA, with nested alpha and beta constant-region primers being used together with the SP2 primer. A single-stranded oligonucleotide containing the SP2 primer and a 12-nucleotide UMI was joined to the 3' end of the cDNA by T4 RNA ligase 1. The ligation reaction was incubated at 16°C for 20-24 hours. To avoid over-amplification, PCR2 was usually performed as a SYBR Green qPCR and halted once a predetermined threshold was reached. Apart from the first purification, every purification step used Agencourt AMPure XP magnetic beads. Libraries were quantified by Qubit and checked on a TapeStation, with a main peak expected near 650 bp. Pooled libraries were sequenced on an Illumina MiSeq using v2 2x251 paired-end kits, and typically roughly 1-2.2 million reads were obtained per sample. Each sample's library went into the pool at 4 to 5 nM, and roughly 4.5-8% PhiX was added to help with cluster recognition. Per the original workflow: Using tag matching that tolerated one base-pair mismatch, Decombinator assigned V and J genes to FASTQ reads that had been processed by Demultiplexor. By using UMIs, Collapsinator corrected both sequencing errors and the frequency errors caused by PCR heterogeneity. CDR3Translator translated TCRs and extracted CDR3s from the conserved cysteine to the FGXG phenylalanine, flagging non-productive sequences. Gini, Shannon entropy and inverse Simpson indices were calculated on repertoires subsampled to equal numbers of UMI-defined TCRs. Clonotype abundance distributions were fitted to a power law by maximum likelihood within the linear range. For one naive CD8 sample, the pipeline and MIGEC produced similar UMI counts, unique TCR numbers and clonal distributions. Repertoires were searched for around 7,300 CMV-associated CDR3 sequences compiled from VDJdb and a published dataset. TCRdb reprocessing: public reads trimmed at Q25 with fastp, clones called with MiXCR, in-frame beta chains kept. Each CDR3 protein appears once, grouped with its most common genes and DNA. Here the V and J calls rest on TCRdb's processing, not on the authors' analysis. The sample table lists 8,800 or so distinct CDR3 sequences, less than 35% of them with a count of one. 59% of the sample belongs to the ten largest clones.

Relative to germline, V is 7 bases shorter and J is 0 bases shorter, with 11 bases between their ends. Including cysteine and phenylalanine, the CDR3 has 14 amino acids. The CDR3 DNA has 42 bases and is translated from base 1. Separate amplification of TCR alpha and beta chain libraries was performed from the second PCR step onward. CMV status of each donor was established by measuring IFNgamma production from CD4+ T cells after fresh PBMCs were stimulated overnight with CMV viral lysate. CD4 T cells were positively selected with Miltenyi beads, followed by positive selection of CD8 T cells from the CD4-negative fraction. After staining for CD3, CD4, CD8, CD45RA, CD27 and a live/dead dye, cells were sorted on a BD Aria II into four subsets based on CD45RA and CD27. Effector memory cells were sorted as CD45RA-CD27-, and EMRA cells as CD45RA+CD27-. A few healthy volunteers provided blood, and the blood of each volunteer was split into CD4 and CD8 T cells and then into four differentiation subsets. About 110 ml of peripheral blood was taken from each donor, and PBMC were separated by density-gradient centrifugation on Ficoll-Paque PLUS. The sorted cells were lysed in RLT buffer, after which RNA was extracted using a Qiagen RNeasy kit and kept at -80 degrees C.

General findings and caveats noted by the study authors: No ground truth was available to validate the repertoire findings for the naive and memory subsets. The abundance of TCRs followed a power law with an exponent that differed between naive and memory subsets yet stayed consistent across the three individuals. In both CD4 and CD8 cells, going from naive through CM, EM and EMRA, the Gini index went up while Shannon and inverse Simpson diversity went down. RNA-based TCR counts may be influenced by expression changes linked to T cell activation and differentiation. After error correction, over 95% of naive TCR sequences appeared only once, giving much steeper abundance distributions than memory subsets. Each clonotype was defined as a single alpha or beta chain sequence rather than as a paired alpha/beta receptor.

This clonotype was observed a handful of times. What this receptor recognizes is not known. Base qualities are not provided; no much larger clone lies one nucleotide away. The source material was CD8+ TEMRA cells from blood. The cell subset or site label, as the study defines it: effector memory re-expressing CD45RA, CD45RA+ CD27-. This TCR was sampled from a human donor in good health. The chain is assembled from TRBV12-3 or TRBV12-4 and TRBJ2-3, with no confidently assigned D gene. The CDR3: CASTPPESTDTQYF. The sequence in DNA is TGTGCCAGCACCCCTCCCGAAAGCACAGATACGCAGTATTTT.